The source of this TCR beta chain is a study of blood T cells in healthy people across ages. The study's findings and limits: Bulk PBMC profiling left naive and antigen-experienced comparisons inconclusive. Versus aged donors, long-lived donors had higher diversity and more naive CD4+ cells.

V shed 2 bases and J shed 6 bases, with 10 bases lying between them. The germline CDR1 and CDR2 sequences are MGHDK and SYGVNS. The CDR3 extends over 14 amino acids. Samples had at least 6.5 million PBMCs isolated from them. This clonotype was observed a handful of times. Antigen specificity is unknown. A second roughly 6 to 11 cycle PCR used barcoded and J-beta primers. The study obtained at least 3 million CDR3-containing paired-end reads from every sample. TCRdb itself ran the 5' RACE reads through MiXCR, one entry per CDR3 protein. The sample holds hundreds of thousands of distinct CDR3 sequences, under 30% seen once.

This chain joins TRBV25-1 and TRBJ2-2; D is possibly TRBD2 (5 bases). The sequencing input was blood. The sequence was collected from a woman over 75 in good health. The CDR3 loop reads CASSEPGTAGELFF. The CDR3, as DNA: TGTGCCAGCAGTGAACCGGGAACGGCCGGGGAGCTGTTTTTT.